The 20 T cell receptor beta chains below come from one sample, sequenced in a study of cytomegalovirus exposure and HLA in healthy donors. The PCR made use of 60 Vbeta and 13 Jbeta primers. The method was immunoSEQ multiplex PCR; TCRdb's version includes in-frame clones alone and lacks a portion of them. In total, the table holds 40,000 to 60,000 clones. Sequences were obtained from PBMCs. The receptors come from a female donor in good health and CMV-seronegative.

The CDR3 loop is CASSPEQGSTEAFF. CDR3 coding DNA: TGTGCCAGCAGCCCTGAGCAGGGAAGCACTGAAGCTTTCTTT. The chain couples TRBV5-4 to TRBJ1-1, with a possible D match to TRBD1 (5 bases). Trimming pared 4 bases from V and 4 bases from J, leaving 14 bases between. CDR3 length: 14 amino acids. CDR1 is SGHNT and CDR2 is YYREEE in the germline V gene (reference sequence).

The chain joins TRBV30 to TRBJ2-7, with 9 nucleotides matching TRBD1. Per germline, CDR1 GTSNPN and CDR2 SVGIG (reference sequence). The CDR3 has 13 residues. The junction had 7 bases not matched to a gene; V was cut back by 5 bases and J by 5 bases. The chain's CDR3 is CAWARQGVDEQYF. In DNA, the CDR3 is TGTGCCTGGGCCCGACAGGGGGTAGACGAGCAGTACTTC.

The chain employs TRBV25-1 and TRBJ1-2, with 11 positions matching TRBD1. The germline CDR1 and CDR2 sequences are MGHDK and SYGVNS. V lost 4 bases to trimming and J lost 3 bases; unmatched junction nucleotides: 7. CDR3 length equals 16 residues. The chain's CDR3 is CASSVRTGGIDYGYTF. As DNA, the CDR3 is TGTGCCAGCAGTGTCCGGACAGGGGGCATCGACTATGGCTACACCTTC.

The V and J genes are TRBV5-4 and TRBJ1-5; TRBD1 matches 7 bases. The V gene end was trimmed by 4 bases and the J gene end by 0 bases; junction bases not matched to a gene: 7. Germline assignment: CDR1 SGHNT and CDR2 YYREEE (reference sequence). CDR3 size: 16 residues. CDR3 in amino acids: CASSEQGDYSNQPQHF. CDR3 coding DNA: TGTGCCAGCAGCGAGCAGGGGGATTATAGCAATCAGCCCCAGCATTTT.

The chain recombines TRBV18 with TRBJ2-7; D may be TRBD2 (6 bases). This CDR3 is 16 amino acids long. The V gene lost 3 bases and the J gene lost 4 bases, with 19 bases spanning the gap. Germline V gives CDR1 KGHSH, CDR2 LQKENI. Here the CDR3 reads CASSPLLTGDSYEQYF. The CDR3 nucleotides are TGTGCCAGCTCACCTCTACTGACGGGGGATTCTTACGAGCAGTACTTC.

The genes are TRBV14 and TRBJ1-2, with a weak D call TRBD1 (5 bases). Germline CDR1 SGHDN, CDR2 FVKESK. V was pared by 0 bases and J by 6 bases, with 8 bases between. The CDR3 spans 13 residues. The CDR3, as DNA: TGTGCCAGCAGCCAAGAAGAAGGGGATGGCTACACCTTC. Translation: CASSQEEGDGYTF.

CDR3 bases: TGCAGCGTGCAGCGGGCCGCTAATGAAAAACTGTTTTTT. Residues: CSVQRAANEKLFF. The V gene is TRBV29-1, the J gene TRBJ1-4, with D hard to call. CDR3 length: 13 residues. Trimming shortened V by 6 bases and J by 3 bases, and 11 bases separated the two germline ends. Germline lookup yields CDR1 SQVTM and CDR2 ANQGSEA.

The chain combines TRBV13 with TRBJ1-1; D might be TRBD1 (5 bases). The CDR3 loop spans 13 amino acids. In germline, CDR1 is PRHDT, CDR2 FYEKMQ (reference sequence). Between the trimmed V and J ends, which lost 0 bases and 6 bases, there was a span of 8 bases. CDR3 region: CASSLGQGSEAFF. The CDR3 DNA reads TGTGCCAGCAGCTTAGGGCAGGGCTCTGAAGCTTTCTTT.

V and J are TRBV7-2 and TRBJ2-2; tentative D call: TRBD2 (7 bases). The ends were cut back, 5 bases at V and 6 bases at J, with 22 bases in the middle. The CDR3 has 17 amino acids. From germline, CDR1 is SGHTA and CDR2 FQGNSA. The CDR3, as DNA: TGTGCCAGCAGCCGGGGATATTCCGGGGGGCGCTCCGGGGAGCTGTTTTTT. Amino acid sequence: CASSRGYSGGRSGELFF. Drawing the rest from reference TRBV7-2 and TRBJ2-2, the complete variable domain is GAGVSQSPSNKVTEKGKDVELRCDPISGHTALYWYRQSLGQGLEFLIYFQGNSAPDKSGLPSDRFSAERTGGSVSTLTIQRTQQEDSAVYLCASSRGYSGGRSGELFFGEGSRLTVL.

The chain employs TRBV10-2 and TRBJ2-7, with 9 positions matching TRBD1. Trimming cost V 8 bases and J 4 bases; bases outside gene matches: 9. From germline, CDR1 is WSHSY and CDR2 SAAADI. This CDR3 is built from 14 residues. CDR3: CASSRTGELYEQYF. CDR3 nucleotides: TGCGCCAGCTCAAGGACAGGGGAACTGTACGAGCAGTACTTC.

The chain recombines TRBV4-1 with TRBJ1-2; 9 bases line up with TRBD1. V lost 0 bases, J lost 5 bases, and 4 bases stayed unmatched. Germline-derived CDR1 and CDR2 are MGHRA and YSYEKL. This CDR3 comprises 15 residues. Here the CDR3 reads CASSQDGTGKYGYTF. The CDR3 DNA sequence: TGCGCCAGCAGCCAAGACGGGACAGGGAAGTATGGCTACACCTTC.

This chain connects TRBV19 to TRBJ2-3; TRBD2 is a possible D gene (5 bases). Germline CDR1 reads LNHDA; CDR2 reads SQIVND (reference sequence). The V end lost 5 bases, the J end lost 1 base, and 19 bases lay between the germline ends. The CDR3 consists of 17 residues. The CDR3 DNA sequence: TGTGCCAGTAGTCCGGGCGTGAGGGAATCTGGCACAGATACGCAGTATTTT. It specifies CASSPGVRESGTDTQYF.

The gene calls are TRBV5-4 and TRBJ1-3; tentatively, D is TRBD1 (6 bases). CDR3 length: 15 residues. V gave up 2 bases and J gave up 4 bases, with 13 bases separating them. The germline gives CDR1 SGHNT, CDR2 YYREEE (reference sequence). CDR3 sequence: CASSFGQTIGNTIYF. DNA of the CDR3: TGTGCCAGCAGCTTTGGACAGACTATAGGAAACACCATATATTTT.

The chain links TRBV15 to TRBJ2-7; possibly TRBD1 for D (5 bases). The ends were cut back, 6 bases at V and 0 bases at J, with 12 bases in the middle. Germline V lookup: CDR1 LNHNV, CDR2 YYDKDF (reference sequence). The CDR3 runs 14 residues. The CDR3: CATSTGRSSYEQYF. The CDR3 nucleotides are TGTGCCACCAGTACAGGAAGAAGCTCCTACGAGCAGTACTTC.

The chain carries TRBV6-1 and TRBJ2-7, with 7 bases fitting TRBD1. Unmatched junction bases numbered 3, after V lost 6 bases and J lost 4 bases. The CDR3 runs 12 residues. The germline V gene encodes CDR1 MNHNS and CDR2 SASEGT. The CDR3 DNA reads as TGTGCCAGCAGGCACAGGGGATACGAGCAGTACTTC. Amino acids: CASRHRGYEQYF.

The genes are TRBV2 and TRBJ1-5, with D unclear. CDR3 length: 14 amino acids. V was cut by 6 bases and J by 1 base, with 10 bases left in between. Germline V gene sequence: CDR1 SNHLY, CDR2 FYNNEI. The CDR3, as DNA: TGTGCCAGCAGGGACGGACTCAGCAATCAGCCCCAGCATTTT. Amino acid sequence: CASRDGLSNQPQHF.

The rearrangement links TRBV28 to TRBJ1-1; weak D call: TRBD1 (6 bases). V dropped 6 bases and J dropped 6 bases, with 17 bases sitting between them. Germline V gives CDR1 MDHEN, CDR2 SYDVKM. This CDR3 comprises 14 residues. For the CDR3, the DNA is TGTGCCAGCAGCCCGAATCCGGGACACCCTGAAGCTTTCTTT. This sequence encodes CASSPNPGHPEAFF.

The chain links TRBV6-5 to TRBJ1-5, with D unresolved. V lost 7 bases and J lost 5, with 12 bases in between. Germline V gives CDR1 MNHEY, CDR2 SVGAGI. The CDR3 covers 13 residues. The CDR3 region is CASNGGRDQPQHF. Written as DNA, the CDR3 is TGTGCCAGCAACGGTGGGCGAGATCAGCCCCAGCATTTT.

The chain joins TRBV4-1 to TRBJ1-2; the D gene is possibly TRBD1 (6 bases). The CDR3 is made up of 15 amino acids. CDR1 and CDR2 (germline): MGHRA, YSYEKL. Trimming left V 5 bases short and J 4 bases short, with 17 bases between. The CDR3 region is CASSTGQSLSYGYTF. The CDR3 DNA reads as TGCGCCAGCAGCACCGGACAGTCCCTTAGCTATGGCTACACCTTC.

CDR3 in amino acids: CASSPPGEAAIGYTF. As DNA, the CDR3 is TGTGCCAGCAGTCCGCCGGGGGAGGCGGCGATTGGCTACACCTTC. The chain couples TRBV6-5 to TRBJ1-2; a weak D match, TRBD1 (5 bases). V was trimmed by 5 bases and J by 7 bases, leaving 20 bases between them. Germline V CDR1 and CDR2: MNHEY, SVGAGI. The CDR3 is made up of 15 amino acids.